The 7 T cell receptor beta chains below come from one sample, sequenced in a study of early T cells in non-severe SARS-CoV-2 infection. TCRdb ran MiXCR on the 5' RACE reads and lists one entry per CDR3 protein. Altogether 70,000 to 95,000 distinct CDR3 sequences are present, around 15% being singletons, with the ten largest covering 0.5% to 0.75%. The sample consisted of whole blood. The source of these receptors is an adult who was a healthcare worker with PCR-confirmed SARS-CoV-2 infection or an uninfected control (not recorded which).

This chain connects TRBV29-1 to TRBJ1-1, with D hard to call. The CDR3 runs 14 residues. V was pared by 4 bases and J by 4 bases, with 16 bases between. The germline CDR1 and CDR2 sequences are SQVTM and ANQGSEA. CDR3 sequence: CSVALEAPGTEAFF. The CDR3, as DNA: TGCAGCGTTGCCCTTGAGGCTCCGGGCACTGAAGCTTTCTTT.

The J gene is TRBJ2-5, the V gene TRBV27; D not resolved. Germline lookup yields CDR1 MNHEY and CDR2 SMNVEV (reference sequence). Deletions cut 8 bases from V and 2 bases from J, with 12 bases between. There are 13 residues in the CDR3. The CDR3 DNA reads TGTGCCAGCGGAGCTTTTGGACAAGAGACCCAGTACTTC. Its translation is CASGAFGQETQYF.

This clonotype has just a few counts. This chain connects TRBV30 to TRBJ2-1; D remains ambiguous. CDR3 length equals 11 residues. CDR1 is GTSNPN, CDR2 SVGIG, per germline (reference sequence). V gave up 0 bases and J gave up 12 bases, with 9 bases separating them. This chain's CDR3 is CAWSVPPGQFF. As DNA, the CDR3 is TGTGCCTGGAGTGTCCCCCCGGGGCAGTTCTTC.

The chain links TRBV20-1 to TRBJ1-1; 7 nucleotides agree with TRBD1. This CDR3 has 17 amino acids. Germline V gives CDR1 DFQATT, CDR2 SNEGSKA (reference sequence). With 2 bases clipped from V and 0 bases from J, the junction kept 12 bases outside the gene matches. CDR3 region: CSARLGPGGGMNTEAFF. The CDR3 DNA reads TGCAGTGCTAGATTAGGACCAGGGGGTGGCATGAACACTGAAGCTTTCTTT.

This clonotype has just a few counts. The chain uses TRBV2 and TRBJ2-5; tentative D call: TRBD2 (7 bases). The CDR3 has 15 residues. In germline, CDR1 is SNHLY, CDR2 FYNNEI. V was cut by 4 bases and J by 4 bases, with 16 bases left in between. The CDR3 sequence is CASSGARGPSETQYF. The CDR3 coding sequence is TGTGCCAGCAGTGGAGCGCGGGGGCCCTCAGAGACCCAGTACTTC.

V gene TRBV29-1 combines with J gene TRBJ2-3; maybe TRBD1 (5 bases). Trimming pared 1 base from V and 1 base from J, leaving 9 bases between. This CDR3 has 14 amino acids. The germline CDR1 and CDR2 sequences are SQVTM and ANQGSEA. CDR3 residues: CSVEVVGGTDTQYF. The CDR3 DNA is TGCAGCGTTGAAGTGGTAGGGGGCACAGATACGCAGTATTTT.

Only a few counts were recorded for this clonotype. The rearrangement uses TRBV7-2 and TRBJ2-7, with D uncertain. With 3 bases removed from V and 1 base from J, the gap between germline ends came to 10 bases. The CDR3 contains 14 residues. Germline CDR1 is SGHTA and CDR2 is FQGNSA. The CDR3, as DNA: TGTGCCAGCAGCTTCGGTCTCAGATCCTACGAGCAGTACGTC. Encoded protein: CASSFGLRSYEQYV.